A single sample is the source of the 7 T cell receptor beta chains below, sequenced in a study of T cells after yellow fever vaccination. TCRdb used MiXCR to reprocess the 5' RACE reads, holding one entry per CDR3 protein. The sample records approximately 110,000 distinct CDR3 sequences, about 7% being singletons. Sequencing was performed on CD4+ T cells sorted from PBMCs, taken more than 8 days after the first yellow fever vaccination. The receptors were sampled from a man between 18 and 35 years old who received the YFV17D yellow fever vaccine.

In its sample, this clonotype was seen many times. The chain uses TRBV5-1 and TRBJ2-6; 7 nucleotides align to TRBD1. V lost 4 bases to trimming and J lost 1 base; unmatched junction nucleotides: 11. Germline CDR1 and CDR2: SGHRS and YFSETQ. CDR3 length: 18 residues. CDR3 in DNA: TGCGCCAGCAGCCCCCGACAGGGCTCGTGGTCTGGGGCCAACGTCCTGACTTTC. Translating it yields CASSPRQGSWSGANVLTF.

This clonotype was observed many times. The CDR3 bases are TGTGCCAGCAGCTTAGCCGGGAGCAAAGAGACCCAGTACTTC. Its protein is CASSLAGSKETQYF. The genes are TRBV7-7 and TRBJ2-5, with D possibly TRBD2 on 6 matching bases. This CDR3 spans 14 amino acids. The germline gives CDR1 SSHAT, CDR2 FNYEAQ (reference sequence). V lost 0 bases and J 3 bases, leaving 8 bases between the germline ends.

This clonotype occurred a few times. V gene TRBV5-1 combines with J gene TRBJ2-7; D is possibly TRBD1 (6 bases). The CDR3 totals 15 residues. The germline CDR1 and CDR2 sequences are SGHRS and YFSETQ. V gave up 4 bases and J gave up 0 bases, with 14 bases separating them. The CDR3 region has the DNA TGCGCCAGCAGCCCACAAGGGGGTAGCTCCTACGAGCAGTACTTC. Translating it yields CASSPQGGSSYEQYF.

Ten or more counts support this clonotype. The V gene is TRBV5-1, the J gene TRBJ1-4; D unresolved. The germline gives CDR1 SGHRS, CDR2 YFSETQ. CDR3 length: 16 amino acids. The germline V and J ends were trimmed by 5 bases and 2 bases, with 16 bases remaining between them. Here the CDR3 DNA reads TGCGCCAGCAGGTCACGACTGTCGAGGACTAATGAAAAACTGTTTTTT. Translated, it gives CASRSRLSRTNEKLFF.

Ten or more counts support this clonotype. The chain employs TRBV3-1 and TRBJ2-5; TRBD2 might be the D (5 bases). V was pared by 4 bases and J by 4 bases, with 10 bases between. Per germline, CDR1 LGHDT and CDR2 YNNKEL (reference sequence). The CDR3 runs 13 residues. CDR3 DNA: TGTGCCAGCAGCCCCTGGACTGGAGAGACCCAGTACTTC. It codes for CASSPWTGETQYF.

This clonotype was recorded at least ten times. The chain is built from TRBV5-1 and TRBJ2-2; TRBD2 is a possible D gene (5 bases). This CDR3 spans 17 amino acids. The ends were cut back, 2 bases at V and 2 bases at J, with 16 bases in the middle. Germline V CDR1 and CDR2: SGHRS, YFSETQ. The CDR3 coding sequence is TGCGCCAGCAGCTTTAGGTCACTTCGGGGAAACACCGGGGAGCTGTTTTTT. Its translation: CASSFRSLRGNTGELFF.

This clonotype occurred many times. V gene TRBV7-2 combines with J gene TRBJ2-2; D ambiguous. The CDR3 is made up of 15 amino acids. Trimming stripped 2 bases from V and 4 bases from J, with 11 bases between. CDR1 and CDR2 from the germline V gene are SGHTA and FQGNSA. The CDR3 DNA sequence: TGTGCCAGCAGCTTATGGGTGGGGTCCACCGGGGAGCTGTTTTTT. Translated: CASSLWVGSTGELFF. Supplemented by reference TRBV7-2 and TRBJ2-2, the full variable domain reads GAGVSQSPSNKVTEKGKDVELRCDPISGHTALYWYRQSLGQGLEFLIYFQGNSAPDKSGLPSDRFSAERTGGSVSTLTIQRTQQEDSAVYLCASSLWVGSTGELFFGEGSRLTVL.